These T cell receptor beta chains were read from a single sample in a study of identifying expanded T cells in peripheral blood. The data were produced by immunoSEQ multiplex PCR, yet TCRdb's version contains in-frame clones alone and is incomplete. Among tens of thousands of clones, just under 85% were seen once, and the ten largest hold approximately 20%. Sequenced material: blood. These TCRs come from a person between 18 and 69 years old in good health. The CDR3 runs from the conserved cysteine through the conserved F or W. D genes are given only for firm matches. Expanded clones are given a class, and other clones once, few, many or no size at all.

clone_size	j_call	v_call	d_call	cdr3_nt	cdr3_aa
.	TRBJ2-3	TRBV5-5	.	TGTGCCAGCAGCTCTCAAAATCGTCTGGATACGCAGTATTTT	CASSSQNRLDTQYF
.	TRBJ2-5	TRBV12-5	.	TGTGCTAGTGGTTTGCCACTGCGGTTAGGGGCCGGAGAGACCCAGTACTTC	CASGLPLRLGAGETQYF
.	TRBJ2-2	TRBV28	TRBD2	TGTGCCAGCAGTGCCTCCATCGGGCCTCTAGCGGGGAGGTCCGGGGAGCTGTTTTTT	CASSASIGPLAGRSGELFF
once	TRBJ2-7	TRBV11-2	TRBD1	TGTGCCAGCAGCTTAACTTCGGGACAGGGTTACGAGCAGTACTTC	CASSLTSGQGYEQYF
.	TRBJ1-2	TRBV5-1	TRBD1	TGCGCCAGCAGCTTGGGGACAGGGGAAGGCTACACCTTC	CASSLGTGEGYTF
.	TRBJ2-3	TRBV19	.	TGTGCCAGTAGTCTGGCGGCTAGCACAGATACGCAGTATTTT	CASSLAASTDTQYF
.	TRBJ1-2	TRBV5-5	.	TGTGCCAGCAGCTTGGTGGATACTAACTATGGCTACACCTTC	CASSLVDTNYGYTF
.	TRBJ2-7	TRBV2	TRBD1	TGTGCCAGCAGTGACCCAAGGACAGGGGGCCTTCTCTCCTACGAGCAGTACTTC	CASSDPRTGGLLSYEQYF
many	TRBJ2-7	TRBV6-1	TRBD1	TGTGCCAGCAGTCCCGGGACAGGGTTCTACGAGCAGTACTTC	CASSPGTGFYEQYF
.	TRBJ1-4	TRBV6-5	TRBD1	TGTGCCAGCAGCCCGGGACAGGGTAAACTGTTTTTT	CASSPGQGKLFF
.	TRBJ1-1	TRBV28	.	TGTGCCAGCAACTCGGGTGGGGCAAACACTGAAGCTTTCTTT	CASNSGGANTEAFF
.	TRBJ2-7	TRBV27	TRBD2	TGTGCCAGCAGAGGGACTAGCGGGAGGGCCGGCTACGAGCAGTACTTC	CASRGTSGRAGYEQYF
.	TRBJ2-1	TRBV18	.	TGTGCCAGCTCACGCGAGGGGCAAGGTGAGCAGTTCTTC	CASSREGQGEQFF